These 21 T cell receptor beta chains originate from one sample sequenced in a study of early T cells in non-severe SARS-CoV-2 infection. MiXCR, run by TCRdb on the 5' RACE reads, gives a single entry per CDR3 protein. The data contain around 26,000 distinct CDR3 sequences, 4% to 5.5% of them seen just once; the ten biggest clones take up under 8%. The sequenced sample consisted of whole blood. The receptors were gathered from an adult who was a healthcare worker with PCR-confirmed SARS-CoV-2 infection or an uninfected control (not recorded which).

This clonotype was seen ten or more times. The chain recombines TRBV4-1 with TRBJ2-1; maybe TRBD2 (6 bases). Looked up from germline, CDR1 is MGHRA and CDR2 is YSYEKL. The CDR3 spans 15 residues. The ends were cut back, 5 bases at V and 9 bases at J, with 20 bases in the middle. In DNA, the CDR3 is TGCGCCAGCAGCGGGCGGGACTGGGGCAGCACTGAGCAGTTCTTC. Its protein product is CASSGRDWGSTEQFF.

This clonotype was observed at least ten times. This chain connects TRBV7-9 to TRBJ1-2; 10 bases line up with TRBD1. The trim removed 4 bases at V and 5 bases at J, leaving 13 bases unmatched. The CDR3 has 17 residues. Germline assignment: CDR1 SEHNR and CDR2 FQNEAQ (reference sequence). This CDR3 is CASSSIRTGGIIYGYTF. The DNA for the CDR3 is TGTGCCAGCAGCTCTATCAGGACAGGGGGTATTATATATGGCTACACCTTC.

The chain has TRBV28 and TRBJ2-1, with D unresolved. Germline values: CDR1 MDHEN, CDR2 SYDVKM. Trimming stripped 10 bases from V and 7 bases from J, with 8 bases between. The CDR3 is made up of 10 amino acids. CDR3 sequence reads: CATFGNEQFF. CDR3 coding DNA: TGTGCCACCTTTGGAAATGAGCAGTTCTTC. The full variable domain, completed using reference TRBV28 and TRBJ2-1, is DVKVTQSSRYLVKRTGEKVFLECVQDMDHENMFWYRQDPGLGLRLIYFSYDVKMKEKGDIPEGYSVSREKKERFSLILESASTNQTSMYLCATFGNEQFFGPGTRLTVL.

A remark on this clonotype: A much larger clonotype is one base distant, so this may be a read error. The chain employs TRBV28 and TRBJ1-2; 7 nucleotides line up with TRBD1. The CDR3 is 16 residues long. The V gene's germline CDR1 is MDHEN and CDR2 SYDVKM. Germline trimming cut 5 bases from V and 5 bases from J; bases unmatched to any gene: 14. The CDR3 DNA follows: TGTGCCAGCAGTCGCGGGCATGACAGGGCGAGGTATGGCTACACCTTC. It translates to CASSRGHDRARYGYTF.

The genes are TRBV6-6 and TRBJ2-3; 8 bases fit TRBD2. CDR3 size: 11 residues. V lost 11 bases to trimming and J lost 4 bases; unmatched junction nucleotides: 2. CDR1 MNHNY and CDR2 SVGAGI come from the germline V gene (reference sequence). Here the CDR3 DNA reads TGTGCCGCGGGGGGCGCAGATACGCAGTATTTT. This codes for CAAGGADTQYF.

In this sample, this clonotype turned up many times. For the CDR3, the DNA is TGCGCCAGCAGCTTGGCAGATCTGGTTTTTCCGAACACTGAAGCTTTCTTT. Residues: CASSLADLVFPNTEAFF. The chain joins TRBV5-1 to TRBJ1-1; D not resolved. V lost 0 bases to trimming and J lost 1 base, with 16 bases between them. CDR1 and CDR2 from the germline V gene are SGHRS and YFSETQ. The CDR3 runs to 17 residues.

This clonotype occurred many times. V usage is TRBV5-1 and J usage is TRBJ2-7, with 15 bases lining up with TRBD2. The CDR3 contains 16 residues. CDR1 and CDR2 from the germline V gene are SGHRS and YFSETQ. V dropped 3 bases and J dropped 5; count of bases not matched to a gene: 6. CDR3 in DNA: TGCGCCAGCAGCTCGTGGACTAGCGGGGGGGCCAACGAGCAGTACTTC. Its translation: CASSSWTSGGANEQYF.

This clonotype was picked up many times. This rearrangement joins TRBV28 to TRBJ1-4; weak D call: TRBD1 (6 bases). V dropped 7 bases and J dropped 7 bases, with 13 bases sitting between them. The CDR3 loop spans 13 amino acids. The germline V gene encodes CDR1 MDHEN and CDR2 SYDVKM. The CDR3 reads CASNARGFEKLFF. CDR3 nucleotides: TGTGCCAGCAACGCCAGGGGTTTTGAAAAACTGTTTTTT.

This clonotype was found many times. The chain uses TRBV11-3 and TRBJ2-1, with 11 bases fitting TRBD2. Germline V gives CDR1 SGHNT, CDR2 YENEEA. V lost 1 base, J lost 5 bases, and 7 bases stayed unmatched. This CDR3 has 17 amino acids. CDR3 region: CASSLVLSGRGDNEQFF. The CDR3 DNA reads as TGTGCCAGCAGCTTAGTCCTTAGCGGGAGGGGGGACAATGAGCAGTTCTTC.

This clonotype was detected ten times or more. The rearrangement uses TRBV3-1 and TRBJ1-2; D is unresolved. CDR1 is LGHDT and CDR2 is YNNKEL in the germline V gene (reference sequence). Trimming stripped 1 base from V and 3 bases from J, with 9 bases between. The CDR3 runs to 14 residues. Written as DNA, the CDR3 is TGTGCCAGCAGCCAAGGTCAGACTTACTATGGCTACACCTTC. The encoded protein is CASSQGQTYYGYTF.

This clonotype is classed as medium-sized. The chain employs TRBV20-1 and TRBJ2-3; TRBD1 might be the D (6 bases). The germline V and J ends were trimmed by 6 bases and 1 base, with 14 bases remaining between them. Germline V gene data show CDR1 as DFQATT and CDR2 as SNEGSKA (reference sequence). This CDR3 is built from 14 residues. The CDR3 here is CSASTGKGTDTQYF. DNA for the CDR3: TGCAGTGCCTCGACAGGCAAAGGCACAGATACGCAGTATTTT.

In its sample, this clonotype was seen many times. The chain is built from TRBV5-4 and TRBJ2-2; the D is unclear. Per the germline V gene, CDR1 is SGHNT and CDR2 is YYREEE (reference sequence). Trimming stripped 4 bases from V and 6 bases from J, with 10 bases between. This CDR3 comprises 13 residues. The CDR3 spells CASSPYFAGELFF. In DNA form, the CDR3 reads TGTGCCAGCAGCCCCTACTTTGCCGGGGAGCTGTTTTTT.

This clonotype has ten or more counts. J is TRBJ1-2 and V is TRBV29-1; tentatively, D is TRBD1 (6 bases). The CDR3 contains 15 residues. Per germline, CDR1 SQVTM and CDR2 ANQGSEA. Trimming took 0 bases from V and 8 from J, leaving 19 bases between them. CDR3 nucleotide sequence: TGCAGCGTTGAAGATACCGCAAGGGGGGCTCAAGGCTACACCTTC. Its protein is CSVEDTARGAQGYTF.

This clonotype showed up many times. This chain joins TRBV5-6 and TRBJ1-5; D gene ambiguous. The CDR3 runs 15 residues. The ends were cut back, 0 bases at V and 0 bases at J, with 7 bases in the middle. Looked up from germline, CDR1 is SGHDT and CDR2 is YYEEEE. CDR3 amino acids: CASSLGSYSNQPQHF. CDR3 in DNA: TGTGCCAGCAGCTTGGGTTCGTATAGCAATCAGCCCCAGCATTTT.

The table lists this clonotype with a few counts. This sequence joins TRBV4-1 and TRBJ2-3; 8 bases are shared with TRBD2. Germline values: CDR1 MGHRA, CDR2 YSYEKL. This CDR3 has 16 residues. Germline trimming cut 1 base from V and 6 bases from J; bases unmatched to any gene: 9. The CDR3 sequence: CASSQVGRTSYDTQYF. Written as DNA, the CDR3 is TGCGCCAGCAGCCAAGTTGGGAGGACTAGCTACGATACGCAGTATTTT.

The chain carries TRBV9 and TRBJ2-7; the match to TRBD1 covers 7 bases. The trim removed 4 bases at V and 0 bases at J, leaving 7 bases unmatched. CDR1 and CDR2 (germline): SGDLS, YYNGEE. The CDR3 is 15 amino acids. CDR3 sequence reads: CASSSETGSSYEQYF. CDR3 nucleotides: TGTGCCAGCAGCTCCGAGACAGGGAGCTCCTACGAGCAGTACTTC.

Within the sample, this clonotype is medium-sized (0.01 to 0.1%). The CDR3 bases are TGTGCCAGCAGCTTAGCAGGGGTCGGCACAGATACGCAGTATTTT. Its protein product is CASSLAGVGTDTQYF. The V call is TRBV7-2, the J call TRBJ2-3; D perhaps matches TRBD1 (5 bases). This CDR3 has 15 amino acids. The germline V and J ends were trimmed by 0 bases and 1 base, with 8 bases remaining between them. Germline assignment: CDR1 SGHTA and CDR2 FQGNSA.

The table lists this clonotype with many counts. V and J are TRBV19 and TRBJ2-1; D possibly corresponds to TRBD2 (5 bases). Looked up from germline, CDR1 is LNHDA and CDR2 is SQIVND (reference sequence). This CDR3 is 17 amino acids long. The ends were cut back, 0 bases at V and 5 bases at J, with 17 bases in the middle. The CDR3 reads CASSIDKRKRDHNEQFF. In DNA, the CDR3 is TGTGCCAGTAGTATAGATAAGCGGAAGCGAGACCACAATGAGCAGTTCTTC.

This clonotype has ten or more counts. The junction does not match germline at one end; this may be a read error. The chain employs TRBV15 and TRBJ2-3; 8 nucleotides match TRBD2. The CDR3 is made up of 17 amino acids. The germline V gene encodes CDR1 LNHNV and CDR2 YYDKDF (reference sequence). The CDR3 coding sequence is TGTGCCACCAGCAGAGTTCGGGGGGGTCCCTCCACACATACGCAGTATTTT. As protein: CATSRVRGGPSTHTQYF.

This clonotype counts as medium-sized. This sequence joins TRBV7-9 and TRBJ2-2; D perhaps matches TRBD1 (6 bases). Trimming cost V 5 bases and J 2 bases, with 12 bases left between them. Germline values: CDR1 SEHNR, CDR2 FQNEAQ (reference sequence). This CDR3 contains 15 residues. CDR3 sequence: CASSTRTVNTGELFF. The CDR3 nucleotides are TGTGCCAGCAGCACCCGGACAGTTAACACCGGGGAGCTGTTTTTT. Full variable domain (remainder filled in from reference TRBV7-9 and TRBJ2-2): DTGVSQNPRHKITKRGQNVTFRCDPISEHNRLYWYRQTLGQGPEFLTYFQNEAQLEKSRLLSDRFSAERPKGSFSTLEIQRTEQGDSAMYLCASSTRTVNTGELFFGEGSRLTVL.

V gene TRBV23-1 combines with J gene TRBJ1-5; D not certain. TRBV23-1 is recorded as an ORF, its role being uncertain. V was pared by 9 bases and J by 4 bases, with 4 bases between. This CDR3 contains 10 residues. CDR3 residues: CASLNQPQHF. The CDR3, as DNA: TGCGCCAGTCTGAATCAGCCCCAGCATTTT.